Each of the 32 T cell receptor beta chains below was sequenced from the same sample in a study of beta chain features in type 1 diabetes (dated by TCRdb to between 2018 and 2020). Overall results and qualifications from the work: A moderate but significant shortening of TCRB CDR3 length was observed in type 1 diabetes patients in all four CD4+ subsets.

The library was generated by the immunoSEQ multiplex PCR assay. The entire amount of isolated RNA was reverse transcribed using the High Capacity cDNA Reverse Transcription Kit, so the sequenced TCRB transcripts were expressed ones. What TCRdb holds here is the immuneACCESS table cut down to in-frame rearrangements. Part of the clones is not present; checked against another copy, under half of the missing clones reflect an unresolved V gene, and the others are unexplained. This sample gives more than 100,000 clones in total; over 15% of them show up just once. Over 2% of the sample rests with the top ten. These TCRs' antigens remain unknown. Sequences were obtained from central memory CD4+ T cells from blood. The receptor set was obtained from a man under 40 with type 1 diabetes.

This chain uses TRBV11-2 with TRBJ1-2; D is undetermined. The CDR3 is 12 residues long. Germline V CDR1 and CDR2: SGHAT, FQNNGV. Trimming cost V 3 bases and J 8 bases, with 10 bases left between them. In nucleotides, the CDR3 is TGTGCCAGCAGCTTGAGTAGCGCCGGCTACACCTTC. Translating gives CASSLSSAGYTF.

In this sample, this clone turned up many times. The identical CDR3 is also encoded by other nucleotide sequences in the sample. V gene TRBV27 combines with J gene TRBJ1-5, with 9 bases lining up with TRBD1. The CDR3 runs 17 residues. V lost 0 bases, J lost 4 bases, and 7 bases stayed unmatched. Germline CDR1 and CDR2: MNHEY and SMNVEV (reference sequence). CDR3 sequence: CASSLSSGQGSNQPQHF. The CDR3 region has the DNA TGTGCCAGCAGTTTATCGTCCGGACAGGGGTCTAATCAGCCCCAGCATTTT.

This chain links TRBV7-2 with TRBJ2-1, with D tentatively TRBD2 (6 bases). V was pared by 5 bases and J by 4 bases, with 12 bases between. Germline V gene lookup returns CDR1 SGHTA and CDR2 FQGNSA. This CDR3 comprises 14 residues. The CDR3 is CASSPRDGYNEQFF. The CDR3 region has the DNA TGTGCCAGCAGCCCGCGGGACGGTTACAATGAGCAGTTCTTC.

The chain couples TRBV7-2 to TRBJ1-2; a possible D gene is TRBD1 (5 bases). CDR1 is SGHTA and CDR2 is FQGNSA in the germline V gene. The CDR3 contains 15 residues. Trimming cost V 4 bases and J 2 bases, with 14 bases left between them. Here the CDR3 reads CASSSSGTENYGYTF. DNA for the CDR3: TGTGCCAGCAGCTCCTCCGGGACGGAAAACTATGGCTACACCTTC.

V gene TRBV28 combines with J gene TRBJ2-3; D unresolved. Trimming pared 6 bases from V and 2 bases from J, leaving 6 bases between. The CDR3 is 12 amino acids. CDR1 MDHEN and CDR2 SYDVKM come from the germline V gene. The CDR3 DNA follows: TGTGCCAGCAGCCTTAACACAGATACGCAGTATTTT. Translated: CASSLNTDTQYF.

This clone was observed a few times. This chain connects TRBV9 to TRBJ1-5, with D unclear. V was trimmed by 4 bases and J by 4 bases, leaving 12 bases between them. The CDR3 loop spans 14 amino acids. Per germline, CDR1 SGDLS and CDR2 YYNGEE. This chain's CDR3 is CASSQHGANQPQHF. For the CDR3, the DNA is TGTGCCAGCAGCCAACACGGAGCGAATCAGCCCCAGCATTTT.

This clone was picked up a small number of times. V gene TRBV9 combines with J gene TRBJ2-5, with 7 nucleotides matching TRBD1. The assigned J gene may be wrong: the sequence end matches TRBJ2-7 better. There are 14 residues in the CDR3. CDR1 is SGDLS, CDR2 YYNGEE, per germline. The CDR3 spells CASSVGQGLYEQYF. The DNA of the CDR3 is TGTGCCAGCAGCGTAGGACAGGGATTATACGAGCAGTACTTC.

A few counts support this clone. The rearrangement joins TRBV7-6 to TRBJ2-5, with a possible D match to TRBD2 (5 bases). CDR1 is SGHVS, CDR2 FNYEAQ, per germline. The CDR3 extends over 13 amino acids. Trimming took off 5 bases at V and 3 bases at J, with 10 bases between the two ends. The CDR3 here is CASSHGREETQYF. The CDR3 DNA follows: TGTGCCAGCAGCCACGGGCGGGAAGAGACCCAGTACTTC.

This chain uses TRBV29-1 with TRBJ2-3, with a weak D call TRBD2 (6 bases). Germline V gene lookup returns CDR1 SQVTM and CDR2 ANQGSEA. The germline V and J ends were trimmed by 4 bases and 4 bases, with 12 bases remaining between them. The CDR3 sequence is 13 residues long. The CDR3 here is CSVVGGGPDTQYF. CDR3 in DNA: TGCAGCGTTGTTGGGGGAGGTCCAGATACGCAGTATTTT.

The sample holds a few counts of this clone. V gene TRBV29-1 combines with J gene TRBJ1-4; 7 bases are shared with TRBD1. Losses at the gene ends were 7 bases for V and 5 bases for J; bases not matched to a gene: 4. The germline gives CDR1 SQVTM, CDR2 ANQGSEA. The CDR3 sequence is 12 residues long. The DNA for the CDR3 is TGCAGCGGGGGACAGATAAATGAAAAACTGTTTTTT. It yields the protein CSGGQINEKLFF.

The chain links TRBV4-2 to TRBJ1-6, with a tentative D call TRBD1 (5 bases). Germline lookup yields CDR1 LGHNA and CDR2 YNFKEQ. This CDR3 has 13 amino acids. Trimming removed 3 bases at V and 8 bases at J, with 8 bases between. The CDR3 DNA sequence: TGTGCCAGCAGCCAGGGGCTGGATTCACCCCTCCACTTT. Translating it yields CASSQGLDSPLHF.

This clone occurred a few times. V is TRBV25-1 and J is TRBJ2-1; a weak D match, TRBD1 (5 bases). Deletions cut 2 bases from V and 9 bases from J, with 14 bases between. Germline V gene data show CDR1 as MGHDK and CDR2 as SYGVNS. The CDR3 is 14 amino acids. The CDR3 region is CASSEVGHLGEQFF. The CDR3 region has the DNA TGTGCCAGCAGTGAAGTTGGACATCTGGGTGAGCAGTTCTTC.

This clone was detected ten times or more. The V call is TRBV7-9, the J call TRBJ2-5, with a weak D call TRBD1 (7 bases). Trimming stripped 8 bases from V and 4 bases from J, with 17 bases between. The CDR3 length is 14 residues. The germline gives CDR1 SEHNR, CDR2 FQNEAQ (reference sequence). In DNA, the CDR3 is TGTGCCAGCCACTCCAGGGGGGCAGGAGAGACCCAGTACTTC. It codes for CASHSRGAGETQYF.

The chain is built from TRBV25-1 and TRBJ2-3; no reliable D call. The V end lost 7 bases, the J end lost 2 bases, and 10 bases lay between the germline ends. CDR3 length equals 13 residues. Germline CDR1 is MGHDK and CDR2 is SYGVNS. The CDR3 region has the DNA TGTGCCAGCATAAAATTCCACACAGATACGCAGTATTTT. Amino acid sequence: CASIKFHTDTQYF.

This clone has just a few counts. The chain is built from TRBV14 and TRBJ2-5; possibly TRBD2 for D (5 bases). The germline CDR1 and CDR2 sequences are SGHDN and FVKESK. The CDR3 is 14 residues long. V was clipped by 0 bases and J by 7 bases, with 12 bases between them. The CDR3: CASSQDWLAGTQYF. The DNA for the CDR3 is TGTGCCAGCAGCCAAGATTGGCTTGCGGGGACCCAGTACTTC.

In its sample, this clone was seen a few times. The chain joins TRBV7-2 to TRBJ1-5; 10 nucleotides agree with TRBD1. V lost 4 bases to trimming and J lost 2 bases; unmatched junction nucleotides: 2. The CDR3 is 15 amino acids. Germline CDR1 reads SGHTA; CDR2 reads FQGNSA. Here the CDR3 DNA reads TGTGCCAGCAGCTGGGGGACAGGGGGCAATCAGCCCCAGCATTTT. Amino acid sequence: CASSWGTGGNQPQHF.

This clone was seen more than once but under ten times. The rearrangement links TRBV29-1 to TRBJ2-5, with 7 bases that match TRBD1. Germline V gene data show CDR1 as SQVTM and CDR2 as ANQGSEA. J was trimmed by 2 bases and V by 7 bases; bases with no gene match: 7. This CDR3 spans 13 amino acids. CDR3 loop: CSAFEGAQETQYF. As DNA, the CDR3 is TGCAGCGCCTTTGAGGGGGCTCAAGAGACCCAGTACTTC.

The genes are TRBV28 and TRBJ2-1; D unclear. Trimming removed 5 bases at V and 4 bases at J, with 12 bases between. Germline CDR1 and CDR2: MDHEN and SYDVKM. This CDR3 is 14 amino acids long. The CDR3 loop is CASSPPDKYNEQFF. CDR3 DNA: TGTGCCAGCAGTCCGCCCGATAAGTACAATGAGCAGTTCTTC.

The rearrangement uses TRBV29-1 and TRBJ2-2, with D perhaps TRBD1 (6 bases). The V gene lost 1 base and the J gene lost 3 bases, with 15 bases spanning the gap. Per germline, CDR1 SQVTM and CDR2 ANQGSEA. The CDR3 consists of 16 residues. This CDR3 is CSVEAVAGAYTGELFF. The CDR3 coding sequence is TGCAGCGTTGAAGCGGTTGCAGGGGCCTACACCGGGGAGCTGTTTTTT.

This clone was seen a handful of times. The V and J genes are TRBV5-1 and TRBJ2-3; 10 nucleotides match TRBD1. Germline loops: CDR1 SGHRS, CDR2 YFSETQ. The CDR3 totals 15 residues. V was clipped by 5 bases and J by 6 bases; unmatched bases: 9. The CDR3 DNA reads TGCGCCAGCAGTCAGGGACAGGGGCCTCGGGATACGCAGTATTTT. This codes for CASSQGQGPRDTQYF.

The sample holds a few counts of this clone. The gene calls are TRBV6-5 and TRBJ1-2, with 9 bases matching TRBD1. Germline V gene sequence: CDR1 MNHEY, CDR2 SVGAGI. The CDR3 contains 13 residues. The V segment lost 2 bases and the J segment 7 bases; nucleotides outside the gene matches: 2. Here the CDR3 reads CASSYRDRAGYTF. CDR3 sequence (DNA): TGTGCCAGCAGTTACCGGGACAGGGCTGGCTACACCTTC.

This clone came up a few times. Other DNA sequences of this sample code for an identical CDR3. The rearrangement links TRBV7-8 to TRBJ2-1; 11 bases are shared with TRBD1. With 5 bases clipped from V and 9 bases from J, the junction kept 12 bases outside the gene matches. The CDR3 contains 16 residues. The germline CDR1 and CDR2 sequences are SGHVS and FQNEAQ. CDR3 region: CASSPTAGTGGFEQFF. The CDR3 nucleotides are TGTGCCAGCAGCCCTACAGCCGGGACAGGGGGGTTTGAGCAGTTCTTC.

Comments on this clone: One end of the junction is discordant with germline, which a read error may explain. The gene calls are TRBV7-7 and TRBJ2-1, with TRBD2 matching 7 bases. This CDR3 has 16 amino acids. Germline V gene sequence: CDR1 SSHAT, CDR2 FNYEAQ (reference sequence). The CDR3 sequence is CASSYGMASGNNEQFF. CDR3 DNA: TGTGCTAGCAGCTATGGGATGGCTAGCGGAAACAATGAGCAGTTCTTC.

The rearrangement links TRBV5-1 to TRBJ2-7; D might be TRBD1 (5 bases). The CDR3 runs 17 residues. Germline V CDR1 and CDR2: SGHRS, YFSETQ. V gave up 0 bases and J gave up 5 bases, with 21 bases separating them. The CDR3 sequence: CASSLGVVRGADNEQYF. Written as DNA, the CDR3 is TGCGCCAGCAGCTTGGGGGTTGTAAGGGGCGCAGACAACGAGCAGTACTTC.

This chain uses TRBV4-2 with TRBJ2-2; D gene unclear. This CDR3 has 13 residues. V shed 1 base and J shed 3 bases, with 3 bases lying between them. Germline assignment: CDR1 LGHNA and CDR2 YNFKEQ. The CDR3 protein is CASSQVDTGELFF. CDR3 DNA sequence: TGTGCCAGCAGCCAAGTTGACACCGGGGAGCTGTTTTTT.

This clone was counted only a few times. The genes are TRBV11-2 and TRBJ2-3, with a possible D match to TRBD2 (6 bases). The length of the CDR3 is 16 residues. Germline assignment: CDR1 SGHAT and CDR2 FQNNGV. Trimming removed 3 bases from V and 0 bases from J, with 13 bases in between. The CDR3, as DNA: TGTGCCAGCAGCTTGGTTTCCGGGACTAGCACAGATACGCAGTATTTT. It translates to CASSLVSGTSTDTQYF.

This clone was found a few times. This chain joins TRBV9 and TRBJ1-6; D remains unclear. CDR1 is SGDLS and CDR2 is YYNGEE in the germline V gene. The CDR3 runs 13 residues. The V end lost 4 bases, the J end lost 8 bases, and 10 bases lay between the germline ends. The CDR3 spells CASSPRKDSPLHF. Written as DNA, the CDR3 is TGTGCCAGCAGCCCCCGAAAAGATTCACCCCTCCACTTT.

This clone was counted only a few times. The chain is built from TRBV6-1 and TRBJ1-2; 7 positions agree with TRBD1. V lost 5 bases to trimming and J lost 4 bases; unmatched junction nucleotides: 10. The CDR3 spans 15 residues. CDR1 and CDR2 (germline): MNHNS, SASEGT. The CDR3, as DNA: TGTGCCAGCAGTCCCGCGGGACAGAGTAGCTATGGCTACACCTTC. It codes for CASSPAGQSSYGYTF.

Only a few counts were recorded for this clone. Since a much larger clone is just one base distant, this may be a read error. V usage is TRBV30 and J usage is TRBJ2-5, with a possible D match to TRBD2 (6 bases). V lost 1 base and J lost 7, with 19 bases in between. This CDR3 has 15 amino acids. Germline V lookup: CDR1 GTSNPN, CDR2 SVGIG (reference sequence). The CDR3: CAWSGLRAGLGTQYF. Here the CDR3 DNA reads TGTGCCTGGAGTGGGCTCCGGGCGGGACTGGGGACCCAGTACTTC.

This clone was seen ten or more times. The chain couples TRBV7-6 to TRBJ1-5; no definite D call. This CDR3 region has 15 residues. Germline assignment: CDR1 SGHVS and CDR2 FNYEAQ. V was clipped by 1 base and J by 0 bases, with 7 bases between them. CDR3 region: CASSLGQYSNQPQHF. The CDR3 nucleotides read TGTGCCAGCAGCTTAGGCCAGTATAGCAATCAGCCCCAGCATTTT.

The V and J genes are TRBV7-9 and TRBJ2-7; D uncertain. This CDR3 is built from 12 residues. The germline gives CDR1 SEHNR, CDR2 FQNEAQ (reference sequence). Trimming pared 1 base from V and 5 bases from J, leaving 6 bases between. The CDR3 spells CASSLGVNEQYF. The CDR3 DNA follows: TGTGCCAGCAGCTTAGGAGTGAACGAGCAGTACTTC. The complete variable domain, with remaining parts taken from reference TRBV7-9 and TRBJ2-7, reads DTGVSQNPRHKITKRGQNVTFRCDPISEHNRLYWYRQTLGQGPEFLTYFQNEAQLEKSRLLSDRFSAERPKGSFSTLEIQRTEQGDSAMYLCASSLGVNEQYFGPGTRLTVT.

This chain links TRBV6-5 with TRBJ1-1, with 8 positions matching TRBD1. The germline CDR1 and CDR2 sequences are MNHEY and SVGAGI. This CDR3 has 14 residues. The V gene end was trimmed by 10 bases and the J gene end by 3 bases; junction bases not matched to a gene: 10. The CDR3 loop reads CAKDREGCDTEAFF. The CDR3 DNA reads TGTGCCAAGGACAGGGAGGGGTGTGACACTGAAGCTTTCTTT.